This T cell receptor beta chain was retrieved from a study of cytomegalovirus exposure and HLA in healthy donors. These donors were members of the approximately 110-subject validation cohort, a group separate from the roughly 670-subject first cohort. Comment on this clone: Its antigen is unidentified.

The study, taken as a whole, reports: Many donors carried some public TCRs, although rarity characterized most TCR sequences.

Generated by immunoSEQ multiplex PCR, the TCRdb table keeps only in-frame clones and is missing some. The sample carries approximately 240,000 clones, over 80% recorded once. Germline CDR1 and CDR2: SGHAT and FQNNGV. With 4 bases removed from V and 3 bases from J, the gap between germline ends came to 15 bases. This CDR3 comprises 15 residues. The clonotype comes from a young woman in good health and CMV-seronegative. V and J are TRBV11-2 and TRBJ1-2; maybe TRBD1 (6 bases). Sequencing was carried out using PBMCs. This CDR3 reads CASSSYLGQHYGYTF. As DNA, the CDR3 is TGTGCCAGCAGCTCTTACCTGGGACAACACTATGGCTACACCTTC.